Listed below are T cell receptor beta chains from one sample, sequenced in a study of cytomegalovirus exposure and HLA in healthy donors. The table came from immunoSEQ multiplex PCR; TCRdb's copy has only in-frame clones and leaves some out. The sample has 95,000 to 150,000 clones, about 80% seen once; the top ten hold roughly a tenth. Sequencing used PBMCs. All receptors come from a man aged 25-45 years in good health and CMV-seropositive. The CDR3 runs from the conserved cysteine through the conserved F or W. Each record gives: D gene, V gene, J gene, clone size, CDR3 DNA, CDR3 protein. The D gene is left open where the match is weak. Part of the rows lack a size; the others show once, few, many or a class for expanded clones.

TRBD2	TRBV30	TRBJ2-1	-	TGTGCCTGGAGTGGGGGACTAGCGACCTCCTACAATGAGCAGTTCTTC	CAWSGGLATSYNEQFF
TRBD2	TRBV9	TRBJ2-5	few	TGTGCCAGCAGCTGGGGACTAGCGGGAGTACAGGGAGAGACCCAGTACTTC	CASSWGLAGVQGETQYF
-	TRBV5-1	TRBJ1-1	few	TGCGCCAGCAGCCCGAGGGAGAACACTGAAGCTTTCTTT	CASSPRENTEAFF
TRBD2	TRBV4-3	TRBJ2-7	-	TGCGCCAGCAGCCAAGCTAGCGGGAGTGCCTACGAGCAGTACTTC	CASSQASGSAYEQYF
TRBD2	TRBV5-4	TRBJ2-3	once	TGTGCCAGCGGCGAAAGGACTAGCGGGGACACAGATACGCAGTATTTT	CASGERTSGDTDTQYF
-	TRBV25-1	TRBJ2-3	-	TGTGCCAGCAACAAGGGGCAAAGCACAGATACGCAGTATTTT	CASNKGQSTDTQYF
-	TRBV4-2	TRBJ2-7	few	TGTGCCAGCAGCCGGACAGAAACCTACGAGCAGTACTTC	CASSRTETYEQYF
TRBD1	TRBV5-4	TRBJ2-1	few	TGTGCCAGCAGCCAAGGGACAGGGAATGAGCAGTTCTTC	CASSQGTGNEQFF
-	TRBV19	TRBJ1-1	-	TGTGCCAGTAGTATCAGGGAAACTGAAGCTTTCTTT	CASSIRETEAFF
-	TRBV5-4	TRBJ2-1	-	TGTGCCAGCAGCTTGGACAGCAGCTCCTACAATGAGCAGTTCTTC	CASSLDSSSYNEQFF
-	TRBV28	TRBJ2-7	-	TGTGCCAGCAGCCGTACCGAGGGTGGACCGAACTCCTACGAGCAGTACTTC	CASSRTEGGPNSYEQYF
TRBD1	TRBV10-3	TRBJ2-6	-	TGTGCCATCAGTGCCCGAGGAGCAGGGGGCCTCTCTGGGGCCAACGTCCTGACTTTC	CAISARGAGGLSGANVLTF
-	TRBV7-3	TRBJ2-1	-	TGTGCCAGCAGCCTGGAGGGGAGGTCCTACAATGAGCAGTTCTTC	CASSLEGRSYNEQFF
TRBD2	TRBV9	TRBJ2-5	-	TGTGCCAGCAGCATAACGACTAGCGTCGGGGAGACCCAGTACTTC	CASSITTSVGETQYF
TRBD2	TRBV6-6	TRBJ2-3	-	TGTGCCAGCAGTACTAGCGGGATCGGAAATACGCAGTATTTT	CASSTSGIGNTQYF
-	TRBV27	TRBJ2-5	few	TGTGCCAGCAGCTTTGGCGGCGTGGGGCGAGAGACCCAGTACTTC	CASSFGGVGRETQYF
-	TRBV5-1	TRBJ2-1	-	TGCGCCAGTGGGCAGTCGGGGATCTCCTACAATGAGCAGTTCTTC	CASGQSGISYNEQFF
-	TRBV19	TRBJ2-1	once	TGTGCCAGTAGTATCTATACCAATGAGCAGTTCTTC	CASSIYTNEQFF
TRBD1	TRBV4-3	TRBJ2-7	-	TGCGCCAGCAGCCGGGAACCGGGACAGGGCTACGAGCAGTACTTC	CASSREPGQGYEQYF
TRBD2	TRBV27	TRBJ2-2	-	TGTGCCAGCAGTTTAAACCTCCACACTAGCGCCGGGGACACCGGGGAGCTGTTTTTT	CASSLNLHTSAGDTGELFF
TRBD1	TRBV28	TRBJ2-7	-	TGTGCCAGCAGCCTGGGACAGGGCCCCTACGAGCAGTACTTC	CASSLGQGPYEQYF
TRBD1	TRBV7-2	TRBJ1-1	-	TGTGCCAGCATCCCACAGGGGGATGAAGCTTTCTTT	CASIPQGDEAFF
-	TRBV6-6	TRBJ1-4	-	TGTGCCAGCAGTAAATCGGGACACCCTAATGAAAAACTGTTTTTT	CASSKSGHPNEKLFF
TRBD2	TRBV7-3	TRBJ2-7	-	TGTGCCAGCAGCTCGGCTGGGGAGGGGTACGAGCAGTACTTC	CASSSAGEGYEQYF
TRBD2	TRBV7-8	TRBJ2-7	few	TGTGCCAGCAGCGCTAGCGGGAGGTCCTACGAGCAGTACTTC	CASSASGRSYEQYF
-	TRBV29-1	TRBJ1-1	-	TGCAGCGTTGAAGACCGAAACCGACAGGAGGTGAACACTGAAGCTTTCTTT	CSVEDRNRQEVNTEAFF
-	TRBV27	TRBJ2-5	-	TGTGCCAGCAGTTTATGGGGAGTGGAGACCCAGTACTTC	CASSLWGVETQYF
-	TRBV4-3	TRBJ1-1	-	TGCGCCAGCAGCCATGGCCCACAGGGACGAGAAGCTTTCTTT	CASSHGPQGREAFF
-	TRBV14	TRBJ2-4	-	TGTGCCAGCAGCCAAGATCTAGCCAAAAACATTCAGTACTTC	CASSQDLAKNIQYF
-	TRBV29-1	TRBJ1-1	-	TGCAGCGTTGAAGCGGACAGTTGGGGCACTGAAGCTTTCTTT	CSVEADSWGTEAFF
TRBD2	TRBV18	TRBJ2-3	-	TGTGCCAGCTCACCAGGGCTAGCGGGAGCGGGAGGCACAGATACGCAGTATTTT	CASSPGLAGAGGTDTQYF
-	TRBV10-3	TRBJ1-5	-	TGTGCCATCAGTGAGTCGACCGGTAGCGCCGCCCAGCATTTT	CAISESTGSAAQHF